Presented here are 7 T cell receptor beta chains from one specimen sequenced in a study of T cell repertoires in cytomegalovirus infection. TCRdb reanalysed the reads using MiXCR and keeps one entry per CDR3 protein. This sample has more than 200,000 distinct CDR3 sequences, with approximately 10% found just once. Material: PBMCs. These receptor sequences come from a human donor in good health (CMV status not recorded). Some clones in this sample may be carry-over from other donors' samples.

This clonotype has at least ten counts. The chain uses TRBV7-9 and TRBJ2-3; D is perhaps TRBD1 or TRBD2 (5 bases each). Germline-derived CDR1 and CDR2 are SEHNR and FQNEAQ (reference sequence). The CDR3 is 11 residues long. The ends were cut back, 9 bases at V and 10 bases at J, with 14 bases in the middle. For the CDR3, the DNA is TGTGCCAGGGGGGACCCCGGAGCGCAGTATTTT. Its translation: CARGDPGAQYF.

The table lists this clonotype with many counts. V gene TRBV4-3 combines with J gene TRBJ1-1; the D is unclear. The CDR3 has 14 amino acids. The germline gives CDR1 LGHNA, CDR2 YSLEER. V was shortened by 0 bases and J by 5 bases, with 10 bases between the two germline ends. DNA of the CDR3: TGCGCCAGCAGCCAAGATAGGAAAAGGACTGAAGCTTTCTTT. This sequence encodes CASSQDRKRTEAFF.

This clonotype was counted at least ten times. This chain links TRBV9 with TRBJ1-1; D remains unclear. This CDR3 comprises 15 residues. Per the germline V gene, CDR1 is SGDLS and CDR2 is YYNGEE. V dropped 0 bases and J dropped 0 bases, with 9 bases sitting between them. The CDR3 nucleotides read TGTGCCAGCAGCGTAGGTGGGCATTTGAACACTGAAGCTTTCTTT. Translation: CASSVGGHLNTEAFF. The variable domain in full, completed from reference TRBV9 and TRBJ1-1, reads DSGVTQTPKHLITATGQRVTLRCSPRSGDLSVYWYQQSLDQGLQFLIQYYNGEERAKGNILERFSAQQFPDLHSELNLSSLELGDSALYFCASSVGGHLNTEAFFGQGTRLTVV.

CDR3 residues: CASSPSGNYGYTF. In nucleotides, the CDR3 is TGTGCCAGCTCACCGTCGGGTAACTATGGCTACACCTTC. J is TRBJ1-2 and V is TRBV18; D remains ambiguous. CDR1 and CDR2 (germline): KGHSH, LQKENI. Trimming took off 3 bases at V and 1 base at J, with 6 bases between the two ends. This CDR3 comprises 13 residues.

V usage is TRBV6-6 and J usage is TRBJ1-2, with D uncertain. V gave up 7 bases and J gave up 0 bases, with 15 bases separating them. Germline loops: CDR1 MNHNY, CDR2 SVGAGI (reference sequence). CDR3 length: 15 amino acids. Written as DNA, the CDR3 is TGTGCCAGCACCAAAACGGGCATAGCTAACTATGGCTACACCTTC. Translating gives CASTKTGIANYGYTF.

V usage is TRBV6-6 and J usage is TRBJ2-7; possibly TRBD1 or TRBD2 for D (5 bases each). V dropped 2 bases and J dropped 6 bases, with 11 bases sitting between them. This CDR3 comprises 13 residues. Germline CDR1 reads MNHNY; CDR2 reads SVGAGI (reference sequence). The CDR3 sequence is CASSYSSGGEQYF. CDR3 bases: TGTGCCAGCAGTTACAGTAGTGGGGGCGAGCAGTACTTC.

Concerning this clonotype itself: This may stem from a read error, because a much larger clone lies one nucleotide away. This sequence joins TRBV4-3 and TRBJ2-1; 9 nucleotides align to TRBD2. The ends lost 1 base at V and 12 bases at J; junction bases unmatched: 13. Germline V gene data show CDR1 as LGHNA and CDR2 as YSLEER. The CDR3 spans 16 residues. The CDR3 bases are TGCGCCAGCAGCCAAGGAAGAGGGACTAGCTTGCATGGGCAGTTCTTC. Protein: CASSQGRGTSLHGQFF.